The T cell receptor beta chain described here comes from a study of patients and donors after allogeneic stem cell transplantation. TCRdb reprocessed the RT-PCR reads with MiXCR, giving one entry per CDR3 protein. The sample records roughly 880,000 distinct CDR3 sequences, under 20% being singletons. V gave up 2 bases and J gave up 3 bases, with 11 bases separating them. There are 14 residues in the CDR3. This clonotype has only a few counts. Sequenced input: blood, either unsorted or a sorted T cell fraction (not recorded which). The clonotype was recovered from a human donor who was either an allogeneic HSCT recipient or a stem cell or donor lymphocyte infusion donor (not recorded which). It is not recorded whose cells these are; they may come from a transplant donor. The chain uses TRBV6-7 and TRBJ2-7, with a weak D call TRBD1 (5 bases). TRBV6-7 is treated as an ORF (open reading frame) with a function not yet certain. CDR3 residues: CASSYLDKHYEQYF. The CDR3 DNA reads TGTGCCAGCAGTTACCTGGACAAACACTACGAGCAGTACTTC.